These 4 T cell receptor beta chains originate from one sample sequenced in a study of technical replicates of blood from a few donors. This table comes from immunoSEQ multiplex PCR, and its TCRdb copy is limited to in-frame clones, with some not included. Seen here are about 88,000 clones, about 95% observed once, and the top ten hold under 0.35%. The sequencing input was T cells isolated from PBMCs. These receptors were collected from a human donor in good health.

The chain links TRBV7-7 to TRBJ2-1, with 7 nucleotides matching TRBD1. Germline CDR1 SSHAT, CDR2 FNYEAQ (reference sequence). The CDR3 is made up of 12 amino acids. CDR3 DNA: TGTCAACGGGACAGCTCCTACAATGAGCAGTTCTTC. Its protein is CQRDSSYNEQFF.

This chain joins TRBV2 and TRBJ2-5; TRBD2 aligns across 7 bases. This CDR3 comprises 15 residues. CDR1 and CDR2 (germline): SNHLY, FYNNEI. The V segment lost 11 bases and the J segment 1 base; nucleotides outside the gene matches: 13. DNA for the CDR3: TGTGCCGTAAACGGGGCCCGCGGGAGCCAAGAGACCCAGTACTTC. It codes for CAVNGARGSQETQYF.

This chain joins TRBV9 and TRBJ1-2; no firm D call. In germline, CDR1 is SGDLS, CDR2 YYNGEE. V shed 4 bases and J shed 5 bases, with 9 bases lying between them. CDR3 length: 12 residues. Here the CDR3 DNA reads TGTGCCAGCAGCATCCCGAGTTATGGCTACACCTTC. Its protein product is CASSIPSYGYTF. The whole variable domain, remainder taken from reference TRBV9 and TRBJ1-2, is DSGVTQTPKHLITATGQRVTLRCSPRSGDLSVYWYQQSLDQGLQFLIQYYNGEERAKGNILERFSAQQFPDLHSELNLSSLELGDSALYFCASSIPSYGYTFGSGTRLTVV.

The chain links TRBV28 to TRBJ2-7; 11 nucleotides match TRBD1. The CDR3 consists of 15 residues. Germline V gene data show CDR1 as MDHEN and CDR2 as SYDVKM. The V gene end was trimmed by 2 bases and the J gene end by 5 bases; junction bases not matched to a gene: 5. The CDR3 nucleotides are TGTGCCAGCAGTTTACTCGGACAGGGGGCTGACGAGCAGTACTTC. Its protein is CASSLLGQGADEQYF.